Each of the 32 T cell receptor beta chains below was sequenced from the same sample in a study of cytomegalovirus exposure and HLA in healthy donors. PCR was performed using 60 Vbeta and 13 Jbeta primers. Clones were read by immunoSEQ multiplex PCR, and TCRdb kept only the in-frame ones, dropping some. The table includes some 250,000 clones, roughly 82% detected once. Sequencing input: PBMCs. The receptors here all came from a woman in her thirties or forties in good health and CMV-seropositive.

The gene calls are TRBV10-3 and TRBJ2-1, with D maybe TRBD2 (5 bases). V was cut by 3 bases and J by 1 base, with 7 bases left in between. There are 14 residues in the CDR3. Per germline, CDR1 ENHRY and CDR2 SYGVKD. The CDR3 here is CAISERGSYNEQFF. The DNA of the CDR3 is TGTGCCATCAGTGAACGCGGGTCCTACAATGAGCAGTTCTTC.

This clone was counted once. This chain links TRBV25-1 with TRBJ2-3; TRBD1 might be the D (5 bases). The V end was cut by 1 base, the J end by 2 bases, with 10 bases between. The CDR3 length is 15 residues. Per the germline V gene, CDR1 is MGHDK and CDR2 is SYGVNS. The CDR3 bases are TGTGCCAGCAGTGAATCTCACAGGATCACAGATACGCAGTATTTT. Encoded protein: CASSESHRITDTQYF.

This clone was counted once. V is TRBV30 and J is TRBJ2-1; a possible D gene is TRBD2 (5 bases). The CDR3 contains 14 residues. Germline V gives CDR1 GTSNPN, CDR2 SVGIG (reference sequence). Trimming removed 3 bases at V and 0 bases at J, with 9 bases between. DNA for the CDR3: TGTGCCTGGAGGAAAGCGGCCTCCTACAATGAGCAGTTCTTC. Translating it yields CAWRKAASYNEQFF.

This clone showed up just a few times. The chain joins TRBV10-3 to TRBJ2-1, with 10 positions matching TRBD2. Unmatched junction bases numbered 10, after V lost 7 bases and J lost 4 bases. Germline V gene sequence: CDR1 ENHRY, CDR2 SYGVKD. There are 16 residues in the CDR3. CDR3 DNA: TGTGCCATCAATGAAACTAGCGGGACGGAATACAATGAGCAGTTCTTC. Its protein product is CAINETSGTEYNEQFF.

The chain couples TRBV4-1 to TRBJ1-1; D unclear. CDR1 is MGHRA, CDR2 YSYEKL, per germline. The CDR3 is made up of 16 amino acids. V was shortened by 2 bases and J by 7 bases, with 20 bases between the two germline ends. CDR3 nucleotide sequence: TGCGCCAGCAGCCAAAGTTCTCGGGGTGCGGGCCGTGAAGCTTTCTTT. The encoded protein is CASSQSSRGAGREAFF.

The gene calls are TRBV7-2 and TRBJ2-5; 9 bases match TRBD1. Trimming at V came to 5 bases and at J to 5 bases, leaving 12 bases not matched to a gene. The CDR3 covers 16 residues. In germline, CDR1 is SGHTA, CDR2 FQGNSA. In DNA, the CDR3 is TGTGCCAGCAGCCCATCCGGGACAGGGCGTGAGGAGACCCAGTACTTC. Its protein is CASSPSGTGREETQYF.

The CDR3 coding sequence is TGTGCTAGTTTCGGGGACAGAATGGGTGGCACTGAAGCTTTCTTT. The encoded protein is CASFGDRMGGTEAFF. The V gene is TRBV12-5, the J gene TRBJ1-1; 7 bases agree with TRBD1. Germline CDR1 reads LGHNT; CDR2 reads FRNRAP. V shed 8 bases, J shed 4 bases, and the junction held 13 bases outside the gene matches. This CDR3 is built from 15 residues. The full variable domain, completed using reference TRBV12-5 and TRBJ1-1, is DARVTQTPRHKVTEMGQEVTMRCQPILGHNTVFWYRQTMMQGLELLAYFRNRAPLDDSGMPKDRFSAEMPDATLATLKIQPSEPRDSAVYFCASFGDRMGGTEAFFGQGTRLTVV.

The V gene is TRBV19, the J gene TRBJ2-1; D possibly corresponds to TRBD2 (6 bases). The germline CDR1 and CDR2 sequences are LNHDA and SQIVND (reference sequence). The CDR3 has 15 residues. The germline V and J ends were trimmed by 6 bases and 1 base, with 13 bases remaining between them. DNA for the CDR3: TGTGCCAGTAGGAGGCGGGACCAATCCTACAATGAGCAGTTCTTC. The encoded protein is CASRRRDQSYNEQFF.

CDR3: CASSLEGSSGANVLTF. CDR3 DNA: TGTGCCAGCAGCTTAGAGGGGTCCTCTGGGGCCAACGTCCTGACTTTC. The chain has TRBV7-6 and TRBJ2-6; TRBD1 might be the D (5 bases). The CDR3 is 16 amino acids. The germline V gene has CDR1 SGHVS and CDR2 FNYEAQ. Trimming shortened V by 1 base and J by 0 bases, and 7 bases separated the two germline ends.

This chain links TRBV5-1 with TRBJ2-7; 15 bases match TRBD2. The CDR3 length is 18 residues. Trimming removed 4 bases from V and 0 bases from J; junction bases left unmatched: 8. Germline CDR1 SGHRS, CDR2 YFSETQ. DNA of the CDR3: TGCGCCAGCAGCCTACAGGGACTAGCGGGAGGCAGCTCCTACGAGCAGTACTTC. Translating gives CASSLQGLAGGSSYEQYF.

Comments on this clone: The same CDR3 is also encoded by other DNA sequences in this sample. The V and J genes are TRBV6-5 and TRBJ1-2; TRBD1 matches 7 bases. The germline CDR1 and CDR2 sequences are MNHEY and SVGAGI. V lost 5 bases to trimming and J lost 8 bases; unmatched junction nucleotides: 8. This CDR3 spans 13 amino acids. The CDR3: CASSPTGAYGYTF. The CDR3 DNA reads as TGTGCCAGCAGTCCTACAGGGGCCTACGGCTACACCTTC.

The V and J genes are TRBV11-2 and TRBJ2-1, with a tentative D call TRBD2 (6 bases). The CDR3 sequence is 13 residues long. The germline V gene has CDR1 SGHAT and CDR2 FQNNGV. V lost 6 bases and J lost 3, with 9 bases in between. CDR3 residues: CASRRGIYNEQFF. DNA for the CDR3: TGTGCCAGCAGACGGGGGATCTACAATGAGCAGTTCTTC. The full variable domain, rest sourced from reference TRBV11-2 and TRBJ2-1, is EAGVAQSPRYKIIEKRQSVAFWCNPISGHATLYWYQQILGQGPKLLIQFQNNGVVDDSQLPKDRFSAERLKGVDSTLKIQPAKLEDSAVYLCASRRGIYNEQFFGPGTRLTVL.

The J gene is TRBJ1-5, the V gene TRBV4-2, with TRBD1 matching 8 bases. The CDR3 loop spans 16 amino acids. Per germline, CDR1 LGHNA and CDR2 YNFKEQ. The V gene end was trimmed by 1 base and the J gene end by 1 base; junction bases not matched to a gene: 3. CDR3 sequence reads: CASSQGQGLSNQPQHF. CDR3 coding DNA: TGTGCCAGCAGCCAAGGACAGGGGCTGAGCAATCAGCCCCAGCATTTT.

The V call is TRBV30, the J call TRBJ2-7; the match to TRBD1 covers 7 bases. Germline V gene lookup returns CDR1 GTSNPN and CDR2 SVGIG (reference sequence). V gave up 0 bases and J gave up 6 bases; unmatched junction bases: 8. The CDR3 loop spans 14 amino acids. The CDR3 is CAWSVGGGFAEQYF. DNA of the CDR3: TGTGCCTGGAGTGTAGGGGGCGGGTTCGCCGAGCAGTACTTC.

The chain joins TRBV27 to TRBJ2-7, with 8 bases matching TRBD2. The CDR3 is made up of 13 amino acids. Per germline, CDR1 MNHEY and CDR2 SMNVEV (reference sequence). V shed 7 bases and J 5 bases; nucleotides not matched to a gene: 7. CDR3 loop: CASISGTSNEQYF. Written as DNA, the CDR3 is TGTGCCAGCATAAGCGGGACTAGTAACGAGCAGTACTTC.

V and J are TRBV19 and TRBJ1-2; 9 positions agree with TRBD1. The germline gives CDR1 LNHDA, CDR2 SQIVND (reference sequence). This CDR3 region has 14 residues. Trimming removed 6 bases from V and 7 bases from J; junction bases left unmatched: 9. CDR3 amino acids: CASRGDREVGGYTF. The CDR3 bases are TGTGCCAGTAGGGGGGACAGGGAGGTCGGTGGCTACACCTTC.

This rearrangement joins TRBV11-2 to TRBJ2-7; 11 positions match TRBD1. V gave up 6 bases and J gave up 4 bases; unmatched junction bases: 11. The germline gives CDR1 SGHAT, CDR2 FQNNGV. The CDR3 covers 16 residues. This chain's CDR3 is CASRRLPGQGVYEQYF. As DNA, the CDR3 is TGTGCCAGCAGACGTCTCCCGGGACAGGGGGTTTACGAGCAGTACTTC. The full variable domain, in which reference TRBV11-2 and TRBJ2-7 provide the parts outside the CDR3, is EAGVAQSPRYKIIEKRQSVAFWCNPISGHATLYWYQQILGQGPKLLIQFQNNGVVDDSQLPKDRFSAERLKGVDSTLKIQPAKLEDSAVYLCASRRLPGQGVYEQYFGPGTRLTVT.

J is TRBJ1-1 and V is TRBV7-2, with 9 bases fitting TRBD1. CDR1 and CDR2 from the germline V gene are SGHTA and FQGNSA. The CDR3 sequence is 15 residues long. The ends lost 5 bases at V and 1 base at J; junction bases unmatched: 5. CDR3 sequence: CASSLQGAGNTEAFF. CDR3 DNA: TGTGCCAGCAGCCTACAGGGGGCGGGGAACACTGAAGCTTTCTTT.

The rearrangement uses TRBV6-5 and TRBJ1-4, with D tentatively TRBD1 (6 bases). Germline CDR1 and CDR2: MNHEY and SVGAGI. The CDR3 runs 14 residues. The germline V and J ends were trimmed by 2 bases and 5 bases, with 9 bases remaining between them. DNA for the CDR3: TGTGCCAGCAGTTACGGGGGCCTGAATGAAAAACTGTTTTTT. Translation: CASSYGGLNEKLFF.

The rearrangement uses TRBV6-6 and TRBJ2-5, with no clear D. The DNA end is a closer match to TRBJ2-7, so the J assignment may be wrong. This CDR3 has 12 amino acids. Germline CDR1 MNHNY, CDR2 SVGAGI (reference sequence). The DNA of the CDR3 is TGTGCCAGCAGTTACGAGCGAACCGAGCAGTACTTC. It specifies CASSYERTEQYF.

The sample holds one count of this clone. At one of its ends the junction is not consistent with the germline gene, which may arise from a read error. Other nucleotide sequences from this sample produce the same CDR3. This chain links TRBV27 with TRBJ1-6, with D hard to call. This CDR3 is 15 amino acids long. Germline V gene lookup returns CDR1 MNHEY and CDR2 SMNVEV (reference sequence). The CDR3 coding sequence is TGTGCCAGCAGTTTACGGAGCTCCTATAATTCCCCCCTCCACTTT. Amino acids: CASSLRSSYNSPLHF.

The CDR3 DNA is TGTGCCAGCAGTGCCCGGGACAGTAACACTGAAGCTTTCTTT. The encoded protein is CASSARDSNTEAFF. V and J are TRBV6-1 and TRBJ1-1; 7 positions match TRBD1. Trimming at V came to 4 bases and at J to 2 bases, leaving 4 bases not matched to a gene. Per the germline V gene, CDR1 is MNHNS and CDR2 is SASEGT. This CDR3 region has 14 residues.

J is TRBJ2-5 and V is TRBV12-5; D perhaps matches TRBD1 (6 bases). With 5 bases removed from V and 2 bases from J, the gap between germline ends came to 15 bases. The CDR3 loop spans 15 amino acids. The germline CDR1 and CDR2 sequences are LGHNT and FRNRAP. The CDR3 coding sequence is TGTGCTAGTGGTCAGAGATCGGACAGACAAGAGACCCAGTACTTC. It translates to CASGQRSDRQETQYF.

The chain is built from TRBV6-5 and TRBJ1-1; D gene ambiguous. CDR3 size: 15 residues. V dropped 5 bases and J dropped 4 bases, with 17 bases sitting between them. Germline CDR1 is MNHEY and CDR2 is SVGAGI. The chain's CDR3 is CASSPRVTSGTEAFF. CDR3 coding DNA: TGTGCCAGCAGTCCCCGGGTCACAAGTGGCACTGAAGCTTTCTTT.

The chain is built from TRBV5-4 and TRBJ1-1; no clear D gene. The CDR3 is made up of 14 amino acids. Trimming shortened V by 10 bases and J by 1 base, and 17 bases separated the two germline ends. Germline V CDR1 and CDR2: SGHNT, YYREEE (reference sequence). The CDR3 sequence: CAGNSWSKNTEAFF. CDR3 in DNA: TGTGCCGGCAACTCATGGTCCAAGAACACTGAAGCTTTCTTT.

V usage is TRBV7-2 and J usage is TRBJ2-6; D ambiguous. This CDR3 is built from 16 residues. CDR1 SGHTA and CDR2 FQGNSA come from the germline V gene. The V end was cut by 0 bases, the J end by 2 bases, with 8 bases between. Here the CDR3 reads CASSLAPRTGANVLTF. In DNA, the CDR3 is TGTGCCAGCAGCTTAGCTCCCAGAACTGGGGCCAACGTCCTGACTTTC.

The chain has TRBV30 and TRBJ2-2; 13 bases map to TRBD2. Unmatched junction bases numbered 10, after V lost 3 bases and J lost 6 bases. Germline V gene sequence: CDR1 GTSNPN, CDR2 SVGIG (reference sequence). The CDR3 contains 17 residues. The CDR3 DNA is TGTGCCTGGAGCGCGACTAGCGGGAGGTCCCGGGCCGGGGAGCTGTTTTTT. It specifies CAWSATSGRSRAGELFF.

In DNA, the CDR3 is TGTGCCAGCAGCGTAGGGGGGGGCTCCTACAATGAGCAGTTCTTC. Its protein product is CASSVGGGSYNEQFF. The gene calls are TRBV9 and TRBJ2-1, with 7 nucleotides matching TRBD2. The CDR3 consists of 15 residues. Germline assignment: CDR1 SGDLS and CDR2 YYNGEE. The ends lost 0 bases at V and 0 bases at J; junction bases unmatched: 0.

The chain employs TRBV5-6 and TRBJ2-1; 8 bases align to TRBD1. Looked up from germline, CDR1 is SGHDT and CDR2 is YYEEEE. This CDR3 has 15 residues. With V trimmed by 1 base and J by 8 bases, 8 bases remained unmatched. The CDR3: CASSLSLRGLDEQFF. The CDR3 nucleotides read TGTGCCAGCAGCTTGAGCCTCAGGGGGCTTGATGAGCAGTTCTTC. Together with reference TRBV5-6 and TRBJ2-1, the CDR3 gives the full variable domain: DAGVTQSPTHLIKTRGQQVTLRCSPKSGHDTVSWYQQALGQGPQFIFQYYEEEERQRGNFPDRFSGHQFPNYSSELNVNALLLGDSALYLCASSLSLRGLDEQFFGPGTRLTVL.

V and J are TRBV9 and TRBJ2-7, with 7 bases matching TRBD1. CDR1 is SGDLS and CDR2 is YYNGEE in the germline V gene. CDR3 length: 14 amino acids. V lost 4 bases and J lost 5; bases outside the gene matches: 9. CDR3 nucleotide sequence: TGTGCCAGCAGCCCGGGACAGTGGGCTAACGAGCAGTACTTC. Protein product: CASSPGQWANEQYF.

The genes are TRBV11-1 and TRBJ2-7, with D unclear. V was pared by 2 bases and J by 8 bases, with 16 bases between. Germline CDR1 reads SGHAT; CDR2 reads FQDESV (reference sequence). The CDR3 is 14 residues long. CDR3 sequence (DNA): TGTGCCAGCAGCTTAAAATTTGACACCGCAAAGCAGTACTTC. This sequence encodes CASSLKFDTAKQYF.

The V and J genes are TRBV7-2 and TRBJ2-5, with 12 positions matching TRBD2. The CDR3 sequence is 16 residues long. Germline loops: CDR1 SGHTA, CDR2 FQGNSA. Unmatched junction bases numbered 2, after V lost 3 bases and J lost 0 bases. The CDR3 loop is CASSFLAGGYQETQYF. The CDR3 DNA is TGTGCCAGCAGCTTCCTAGCGGGGGGGTACCAAGAGACCCAGTACTTC.